This TCR beta chain was captured in a study of graft-versus-host responses after intestinal transplantation. As for the study in general: Anti-thymocyte globulin induction was given to all recipients, followed by tacrolimus and steroids for around three years. Broader study findings: High graft-versus-host to host-versus-graft clonal ratios were found in allografts of patients who had graft-donor T cell macrochimerism. GvH clones were found in recipient marrow; some appeared first in ileum or blood.

Assay used: immunoSEQ multiplex PCR; TCRdb lists only in-frame clones, some missing. This sample yields roughly 97,000 clones, of which less than 90% are seen a single time; about 0.9% belongs to the top ten. This CDR3 contains 10 residues. The V end lost 3 bases, the J end lost 6 bases, and 3 bases lay between the germline ends. Germline values: CDR1 DFQATT, CDR2 SNEGSKA (reference sequence). Concerning this clone: Its antigen is not identified.

The clonotype comes from a human donor who received an intestinal transplant. Sequencing used unstimulated CD4+ T cells sorted from spleen or lymph node cells, obtained before intestinal transplant. The V gene is TRBV20-1, the J gene TRBJ1-5; D remains ambiguous. For the CDR3, the DNA is TGCAGTGCTAGCCGTCAGCCCCAGCATTTT. As protein: CSASRQPQHF.